The clone carrying this T cell receptor beta chain is a singleton in its sample. The sample is drawn from a study of blood T cell repertoires in COVID-19. Study context: Whether acute or convalescent, the COVID-19 samples came from the United States, Italy and Spain.

Profiled with immunoSEQ multiplex PCR; TCRdb holds only in-frame clones, not every one. The profile covers roughly 250,000 clones, with 87% appearing a single time and 2.5% to 3% taken by the ten largest. Deletions cut 6 bases from V and 6 bases from J, with 12 bases between. Germline V gene lookup returns CDR1 MNHEY and CDR2 SVGAGI. This CDR3 is 13 amino acids long. The material sequenced was PBMCs or T cells enriched from blood (not recorded which). This TCR was sampled from a woman aged 25 to 39 with acute COVID-19. V usage is TRBV6-5 and J usage is TRBJ1-5; D is undetermined. The CDR3 spells CASRPRVGQPQHF. CDR3 DNA sequence: TGTGCCAGCAGACCGAGGGTCGGTCAGCCCCAGCATTTT.